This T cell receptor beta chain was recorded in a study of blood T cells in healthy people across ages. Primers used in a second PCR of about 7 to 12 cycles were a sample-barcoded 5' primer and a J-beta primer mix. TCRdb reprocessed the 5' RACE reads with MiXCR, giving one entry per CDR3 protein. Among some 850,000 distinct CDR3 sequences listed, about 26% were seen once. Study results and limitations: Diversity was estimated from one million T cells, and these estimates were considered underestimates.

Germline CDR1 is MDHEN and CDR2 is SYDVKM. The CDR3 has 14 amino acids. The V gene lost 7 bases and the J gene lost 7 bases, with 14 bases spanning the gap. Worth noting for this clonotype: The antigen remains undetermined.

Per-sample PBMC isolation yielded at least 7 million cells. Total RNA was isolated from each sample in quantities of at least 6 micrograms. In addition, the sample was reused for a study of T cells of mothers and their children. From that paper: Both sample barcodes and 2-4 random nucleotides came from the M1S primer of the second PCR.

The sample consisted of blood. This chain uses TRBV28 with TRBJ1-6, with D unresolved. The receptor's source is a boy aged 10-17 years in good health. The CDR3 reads CASKEGAGNSPLHF. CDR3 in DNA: TGTGCCAGCAAGGAGGGCGCGGGGAATTCACCCCTCCACTTT. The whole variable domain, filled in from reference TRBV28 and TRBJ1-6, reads DVKVTQSSRYLVKRTGEKVFLECVQDMDHENMFWYRQDPGLGLRLIYFSYDVKMKEKGDIPEGYSVSREKKERFSLILESASTNQTSMYLCASKEGAGNSPLHFGNGTRLTVT.